These T cell receptor beta chains were read from a single sample in a study of response to subunit inactivated influenza vaccine. TCRdb re-analysed the RT-PCR reads in MiXCR, keeping a single row per CDR3 protein. The top ten clones hold approximately 3% of a sample with around 480,000 distinct CDR3 sequences, approximately 15% of them seen once. Sequencing was performed on CD4+ T cells sorted from PBMCs, taken around 25 months after vaccination. The receptor set was obtained from a man aged 50 to 69 who received an inactivated influenza vaccine. CDR3s include the opening cysteine and the closing phenylalanine or tryptophan. D genes are given only for firm matches. Rows give clone size only sometimes, using once, few, many, or a class for an expanded clone.

V gene: TRBV6-1; clone size: few; D gene: -; J gene: TRBJ2-7; CDR3 DNA: TGTGCCAGCAAAGTGACAGATTACTCCTACGAGCAGTACTTC; CDR3 protein: CASKVTDYSYEQYF
V gene: TRBV7-8; clone size: -; D gene: -; J gene: TRBJ2-7; CDR3 DNA: TGTGCCAGCGTCAGGGGGAGGGCATCCTACGAGCAGTACTTC; CDR3 protein: CASVRGRASYEQYF
V gene: TRBV20-1; clone size: few; D gene: TRBD2; J gene: TRBJ2-1; CDR3 DNA: TGCAGTGCTAGCCCAGCGGGGCGGGAGCAGTTCTTC; CDR3 protein: CSASPAGREQFF
V gene: TRBV15; clone size: few; D gene: -; J gene: TRBJ1-1; CDR3 DNA: TGTGCCACCAGCGGAATCCGGGGCATGAACACTGAAGCTTTCTTT; CDR3 protein: CATSGIRGMNTEAFF
V gene: TRBV10-3; clone size: -; D gene: TRBD2; J gene: TRBJ2-3; CDR3 DNA: TGTGCCATCAGTGAGTCGCTGACTAGCGGGAAGAGAACAGATACGCAGTATTTT; CDR3 protein: CAISESLTSGKRTDTQYF
V gene: TRBV5-6; clone size: many; D gene: -; J gene: TRBJ2-1; CDR3 DNA: TGTGCCAGCGGCAGCCCCCACAGGGACAATGAGCAGTTCTTC; CDR3 protein: CASGSPHRDNEQFF
V gene: TRBV12-3/TRBV12-4; clone size: few; D gene: TRBD1; J gene: TRBJ2-7; CDR3 DNA: TGTGCCAGCAGTTTGCAGGGGGCGATATACGAGCAGTACTTC; CDR3 protein: CASSLQGAIYEQYF
V gene: TRBV20-1; clone size: many; D gene: -; J gene: TRBJ2-3; CDR3 DNA: TGCAGTGCCCCTAGGGGGGGACGCACAGATACGCAGTATTTT; CDR3 protein: CSAPRGGRTDTQYF
V gene: TRBV12-3/TRBV12-4; clone size: -; D gene: -; J gene: TRBJ2-5; CDR3 DNA: TGTGCCAGCAGTCCGACCCCACAAGAGACCCAGTACTTC; CDR3 protein: CASSPTPQETQYF
V gene: TRBV4-1; clone size: -; D gene: -; J gene: TRBJ1-2; CDR3 DNA: TGCGCCAGCAGCCAGTCAGGGTTCACCGGCTACACCTTC; CDR3 protein: CASSQSGFTGYTF
V gene: TRBV20-1; clone size: -; D gene: -; J gene: TRBJ2-1; CDR3 DNA: TGCAGTGCTAGCGGTGATGGCACCTACAATGAGCAGTTCTTC; CDR3 protein: CSASGDGTYNEQFF
V gene: TRBV15; clone size: -; D gene: -; J gene: TRBJ1-1; CDR3 DNA: TGTGCCACCAGCAGAGGTGGGTGGGACATGAACACTGAAGCTTTCTTT; CDR3 protein: CATSRGGWDMNTEAFF
V gene: TRBV5-5; clone size: -; D gene: -; J gene: TRBJ1-4; CDR3 DNA: TGTGCCAGCAGCCTGGGACCGAACGAGGAAAAACTGTTTTTT; CDR3 protein: CASSLGPNEEKLFF
V gene: TRBV12-3/TRBV12-4; clone size: few; D gene: -; J gene: TRBJ1-2; CDR3 DNA: TGTGCCAGCAGTTTAGCCGGGACTTATGGCTACACCTTC; CDR3 protein: CASSLAGTYGYTF
V gene: TRBV10-2; clone size: few; D gene: TRBD1; J gene: TRBJ2-5; CDR3 DNA: TGCGCCAGCAGTGACAGGGGGCGAGGAGAGACCCAGTACTTC; CDR3 protein: CASSDRGRGETQYF
V gene: TRBV6-1; clone size: few; D gene: TRBD2; J gene: TRBJ2-7; CDR3 DNA: TGTGCCAGCACGAAAGCGGGGACGAACGAGCAGTACTTC; CDR3 protein: CASTKAGTNEQYF
V gene: TRBV20-1; clone size: -; D gene: -; J gene: TRBJ1-6; CDR3 DNA: TGCAGTGCTAGACGCGGACACGGTGACAATTCACCCCTCCACTTT; CDR3 protein: CSARRGHGDNSPLHF
V gene: TRBV20-1; clone size: -; D gene: TRBD1; J gene: TRBJ2-2; CDR3 DNA: TGCAGTGCTAGAGAGGACAGGGTGGACACCGGGGAGCTGTTTTTT; CDR3 protein: CSAREDRVDTGELFF
V gene: TRBV11-3; clone size: many; D gene: -; J gene: TRBJ2-3; CDR3 DNA: TGTGCCAGCAGCTATTACGGGAGCCCCGCAGATACGCAGTATTTT; CDR3 protein: CASSYYGSPADTQYF
V gene: TRBV7-2; clone size: few; D gene: TRBD1; J gene: TRBJ1-4; CDR3 DNA: TGTGCCAGCAGCCTCACACAGGGGGGGAATGAAAAACTGTTTTTT; CDR3 protein: CASSLTQGGNEKLFF